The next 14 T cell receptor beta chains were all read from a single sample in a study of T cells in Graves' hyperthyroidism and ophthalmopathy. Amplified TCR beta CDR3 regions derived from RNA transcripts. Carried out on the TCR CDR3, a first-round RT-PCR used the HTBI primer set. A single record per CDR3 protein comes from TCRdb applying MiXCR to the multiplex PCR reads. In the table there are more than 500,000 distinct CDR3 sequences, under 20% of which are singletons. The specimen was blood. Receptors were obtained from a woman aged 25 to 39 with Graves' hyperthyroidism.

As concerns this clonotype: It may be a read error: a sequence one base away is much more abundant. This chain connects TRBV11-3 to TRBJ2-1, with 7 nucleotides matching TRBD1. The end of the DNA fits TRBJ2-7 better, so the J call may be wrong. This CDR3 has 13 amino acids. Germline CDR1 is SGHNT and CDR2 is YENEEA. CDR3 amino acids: CATGGHPYNEQYF. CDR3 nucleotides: TGTGCCACAGGGGGACACCCTTACAATGAGCAGTACTTC.

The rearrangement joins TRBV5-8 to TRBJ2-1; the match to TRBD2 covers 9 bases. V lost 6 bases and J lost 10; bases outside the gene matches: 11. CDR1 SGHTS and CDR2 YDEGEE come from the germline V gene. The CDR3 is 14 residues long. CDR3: CASNLGTSFDEQFF. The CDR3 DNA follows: TGTGCCAGCAACTTAGGGACTAGCTTCGACGAGCAGTTCTTC.

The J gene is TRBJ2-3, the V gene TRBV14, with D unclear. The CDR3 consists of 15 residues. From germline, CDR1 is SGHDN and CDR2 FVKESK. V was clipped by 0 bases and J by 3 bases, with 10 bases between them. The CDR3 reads CASSQDRFPTDTQYF. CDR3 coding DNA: TGTGCCAGCAGCCAAGATCGGTTCCCGACAGATACGCAGTATTTT.

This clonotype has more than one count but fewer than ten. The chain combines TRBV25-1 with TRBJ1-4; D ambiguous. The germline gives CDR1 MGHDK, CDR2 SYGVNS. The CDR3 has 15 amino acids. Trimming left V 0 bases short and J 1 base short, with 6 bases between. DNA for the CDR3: TGTGCCAGCAGTGAATACGAGGAAACTAATGAAAAACTGTTTTTT. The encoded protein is CASSEYEETNEKLFF.

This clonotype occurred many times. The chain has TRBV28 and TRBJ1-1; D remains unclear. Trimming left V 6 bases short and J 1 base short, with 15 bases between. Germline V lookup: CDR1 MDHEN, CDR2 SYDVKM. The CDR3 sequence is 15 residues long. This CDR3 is CASSYTTSWNTEAFF. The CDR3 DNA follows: TGTGCCAGCAGCTATACTACCAGCTGGAACACTGAAGCTTTCTTT.

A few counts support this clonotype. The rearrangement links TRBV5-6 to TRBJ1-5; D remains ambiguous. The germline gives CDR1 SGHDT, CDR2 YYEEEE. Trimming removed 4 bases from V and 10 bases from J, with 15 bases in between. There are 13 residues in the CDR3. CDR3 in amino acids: CASSAGLRDPQHF. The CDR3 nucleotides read TGTGCCAGCAGCGCTGGACTCCGCGATCCCCAGCATTTT.

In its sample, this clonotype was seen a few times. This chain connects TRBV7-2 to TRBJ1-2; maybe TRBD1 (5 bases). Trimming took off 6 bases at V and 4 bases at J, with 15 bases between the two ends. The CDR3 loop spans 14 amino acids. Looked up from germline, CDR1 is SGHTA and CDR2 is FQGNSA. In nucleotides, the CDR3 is TGTGCCAGCAGTCGCGGTGGGGCCTTCTATGGCTACACCTTC. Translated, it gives CASSRGGAFYGYTF.

CDR3 amino acids: CASSVGAGVRFTYEQYF. The CDR3 region has the DNA TGTGCCAGCAGCGTAGGGGCGGGAGTCCGATTTACCTACGAGCAGTACTTC. This chain connects TRBV9 to TRBJ2-7; 7 positions agree with TRBD2. The CDR3 sequence is 17 residues long. V gave up 0 bases and J gave up 2 bases; unmatched junction bases: 11. Germline CDR1 SGDLS, CDR2 YYNGEE.

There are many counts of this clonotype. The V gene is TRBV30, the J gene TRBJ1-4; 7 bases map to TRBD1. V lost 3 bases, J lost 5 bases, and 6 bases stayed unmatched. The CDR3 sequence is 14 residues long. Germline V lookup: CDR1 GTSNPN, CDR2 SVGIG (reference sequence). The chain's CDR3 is CAWSVGTVNEKLFF. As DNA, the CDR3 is TGTGCCTGGAGCGTAGGGACAGTGAATGAAAAACTGTTTTTT.

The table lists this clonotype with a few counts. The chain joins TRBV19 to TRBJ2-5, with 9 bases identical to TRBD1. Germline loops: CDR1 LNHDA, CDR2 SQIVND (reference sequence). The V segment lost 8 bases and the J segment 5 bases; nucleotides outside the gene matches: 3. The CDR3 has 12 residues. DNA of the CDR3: TGTGCCAGTGTGGACAGGGGTGAGACCCAGTACTTC. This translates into CASVDRGETQYF.

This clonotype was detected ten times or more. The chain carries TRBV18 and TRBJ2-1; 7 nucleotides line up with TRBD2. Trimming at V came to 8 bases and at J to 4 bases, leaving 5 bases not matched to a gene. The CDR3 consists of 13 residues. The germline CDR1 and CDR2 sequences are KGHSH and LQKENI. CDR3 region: CASTKREYNEQFF. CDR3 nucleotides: TGTGCCAGCACAAAGCGGGAATACAATGAGCAGTTCTTC.

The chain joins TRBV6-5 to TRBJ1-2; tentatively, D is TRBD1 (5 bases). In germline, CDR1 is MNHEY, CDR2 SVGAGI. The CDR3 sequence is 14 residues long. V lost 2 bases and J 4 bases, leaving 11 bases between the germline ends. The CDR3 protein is CASSYGQGSYGYTF. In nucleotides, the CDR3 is TGTGCCAGCAGTTACGGACAAGGATCCTATGGCTACACCTTC.

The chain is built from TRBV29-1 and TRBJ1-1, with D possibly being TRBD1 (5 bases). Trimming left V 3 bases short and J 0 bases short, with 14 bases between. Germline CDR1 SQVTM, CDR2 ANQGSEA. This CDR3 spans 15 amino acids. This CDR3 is CSVELRGSMNTEAFF. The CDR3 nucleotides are TGCAGCGTTGAGTTGAGGGGCTCGATGAACACTGAAGCTTTCTTT. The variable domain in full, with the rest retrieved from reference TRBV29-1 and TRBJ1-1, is SAVISQKPSRDICQRGTSLTIQCQVDSQVTMMFWYRQQPGQSLTLIATANQGSEATYESGFVIDKFPISRPNLTFSTLTVSNMSPEDSSIYLCSVELRGSMNTEAFFGQGTRLTVV.

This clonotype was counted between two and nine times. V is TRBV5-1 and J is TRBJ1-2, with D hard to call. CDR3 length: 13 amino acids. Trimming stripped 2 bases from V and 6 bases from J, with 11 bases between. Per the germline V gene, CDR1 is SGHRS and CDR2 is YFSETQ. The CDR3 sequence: CASSFSGEDGYTF. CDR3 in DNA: TGCGCCAGCAGCTTCTCGGGAGAGGATGGCTACACCTTC.